This entry concerns a single T cell receptor beta chain. With a J-beta primer mix and a sample-barcoded 5' primer, a second PCR ran about 7 to 11 cycles. TCRdb re-called the 5' RACE reads with MiXCR, one entry per CDR3 protein. Here the sample spans approximately 600,000 distinct CDR3 sequences, approximately 50% being singletons. The data derive from a study of blood T cells in healthy people across ages. The CDR3 covers 15 residues. Trimming cost V 5 bases and J 7 bases; bases outside gene matches: 9. The chain uses TRBV12-3 or TRBV12-4 and TRBJ2-7, with 12 bases matching TRBD2. The receptor comes from a man aged 60 to 69 in good health. The specimen was blood. Here the CDR3 reads CASSPLAGGYNEQYF. The CDR3 DNA reads as TGTGCCAGCAGTCCTCTAGCGGGGGGGTACAATGAGCAGTACTTC.